This TCR beta chain was documented in a study of blood T cell repertoires in COVID-19. Study information: The origin of the acute and convalescent COVID-19 samples was the United States, Italy and Spain. Nucleic acid was either cDNA or gDNA, and it came from T cells, B-cell-depleted T cells, or PBMCs.

Authors' methods: The authors estimated nucleated cell counts from reference gene primer amplification. The data were produced by immunoSEQ multiplex PCR, yet TCRdb's version contains in-frame clones alone and is incomplete. V and J calls and clone size are as listed in that table; D and trimming were resolved from the DNA. The sample consists of some 350,000 clones, around nine tenths of them appearing once. Sequencing used peripheral blood. The TCR originated in a human donor in a cohort sampled during active COVID-19.

CDR3 sequence (DNA): TGTGCCAGCAGTTACTCTGCAGGGGGGAATGAGCAGTTCTTC. Translated: CASSYSAGGNEQFF. The rearrangement uses TRBV6-5 and TRBJ2-1; D might be TRBD1 (7 bases). The V gene lost 0 bases and the J gene lost 7 bases, with 10 bases spanning the gap. Germline assignment: CDR1 MNHEY and CDR2 SVGAGI. This CDR3 comprises 14 residues.